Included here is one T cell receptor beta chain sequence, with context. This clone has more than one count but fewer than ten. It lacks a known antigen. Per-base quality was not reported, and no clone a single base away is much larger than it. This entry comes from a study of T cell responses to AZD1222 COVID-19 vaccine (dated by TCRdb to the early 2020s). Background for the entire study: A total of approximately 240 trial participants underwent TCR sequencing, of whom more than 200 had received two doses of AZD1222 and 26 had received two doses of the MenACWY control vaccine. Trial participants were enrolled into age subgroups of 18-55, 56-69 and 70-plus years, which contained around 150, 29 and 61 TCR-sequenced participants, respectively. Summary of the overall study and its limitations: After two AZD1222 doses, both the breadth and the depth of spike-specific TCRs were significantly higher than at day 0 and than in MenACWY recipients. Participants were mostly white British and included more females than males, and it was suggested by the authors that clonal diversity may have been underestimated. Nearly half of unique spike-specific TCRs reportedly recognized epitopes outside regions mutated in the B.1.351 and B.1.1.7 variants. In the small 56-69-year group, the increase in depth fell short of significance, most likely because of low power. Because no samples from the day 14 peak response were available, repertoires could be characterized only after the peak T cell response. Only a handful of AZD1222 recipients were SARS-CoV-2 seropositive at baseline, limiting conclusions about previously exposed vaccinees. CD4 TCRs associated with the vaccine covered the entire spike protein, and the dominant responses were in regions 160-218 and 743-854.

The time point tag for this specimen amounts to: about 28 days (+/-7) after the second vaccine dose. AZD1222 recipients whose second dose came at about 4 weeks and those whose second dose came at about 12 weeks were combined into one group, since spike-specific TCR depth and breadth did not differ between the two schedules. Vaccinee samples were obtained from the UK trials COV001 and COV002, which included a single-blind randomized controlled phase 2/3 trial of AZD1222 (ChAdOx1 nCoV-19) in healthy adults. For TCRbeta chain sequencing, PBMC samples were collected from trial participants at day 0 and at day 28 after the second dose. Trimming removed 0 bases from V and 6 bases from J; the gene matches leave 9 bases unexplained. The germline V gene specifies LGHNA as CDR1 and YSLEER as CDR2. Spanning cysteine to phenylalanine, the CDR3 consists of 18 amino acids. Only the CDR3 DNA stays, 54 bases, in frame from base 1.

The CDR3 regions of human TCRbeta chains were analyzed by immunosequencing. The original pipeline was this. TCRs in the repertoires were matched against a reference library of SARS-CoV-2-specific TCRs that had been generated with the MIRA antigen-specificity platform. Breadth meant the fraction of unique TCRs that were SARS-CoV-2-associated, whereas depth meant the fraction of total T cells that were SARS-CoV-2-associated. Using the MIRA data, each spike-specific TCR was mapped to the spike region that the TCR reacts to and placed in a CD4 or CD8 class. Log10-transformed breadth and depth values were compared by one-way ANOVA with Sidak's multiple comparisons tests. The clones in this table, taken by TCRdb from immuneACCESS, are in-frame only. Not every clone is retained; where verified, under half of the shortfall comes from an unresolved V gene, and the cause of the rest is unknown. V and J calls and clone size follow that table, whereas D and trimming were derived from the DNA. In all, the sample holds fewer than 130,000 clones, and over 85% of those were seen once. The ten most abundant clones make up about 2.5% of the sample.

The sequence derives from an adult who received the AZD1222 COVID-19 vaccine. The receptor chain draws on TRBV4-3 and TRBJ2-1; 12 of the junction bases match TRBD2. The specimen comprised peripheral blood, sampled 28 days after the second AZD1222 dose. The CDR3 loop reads CASSQELAGGQEFNEQFF. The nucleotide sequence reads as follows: TGCGCCAGCAGCCAAGAACTAGCGGGGGGACAGGAATTCAATGAGCAGTTCTTC.